The next 18 T cell receptor beta chains were all read from a single sample in a study of PD-L1 blockade in urothelial cancer. The assay was immunoSEQ multiplex PCR, and TCRdb's table has in-frame clones only and misses some. The sample lists about 36,000 clones; roughly a third were seen once. Specimen: tumor tissue, collected before atezolizumab (anti-PD-L1) treatment. The receptors shown here come from a man aged 60 to 75 with urothelial cancer.

The V gene is TRBV10-2, the J gene TRBJ2-7; D might be TRBD1 (5 bases). This CDR3 contains 15 residues. V was cut by 0 bases and J by 1 base, with 10 bases left in between. The germline CDR1 and CDR2 sequences are WSHSY and SAAADI. CDR3 sequence reads: CASSESKPGSYEQYF. The CDR3 bases are TGCGCCAGCAGTGAGTCGAAGCCAGGGTCCTACGAGCAGTACTTC.

The chain recombines TRBV12-5 with TRBJ1-1; D gene ambiguous. The CDR3 consists of 15 residues. Germline V CDR1 and CDR2: LGHNT, FRNRAP. V was trimmed by 0 bases and J by 0 bases, leaving 8 bases between them. CDR3 region: CASGLVLGMNTEAFF. The CDR3, as DNA: TGTGCTAGTGGTTTGGTACTAGGCATGAACACTGAAGCTTTCTTT.

The rearrangement joins TRBV5-1 to TRBJ1-3; D gene uncertain. This CDR3 is 15 amino acids long. V lost 0 bases, J lost 0 bases, and 7 bases lay in between. CDR1 is SGHRS, CDR2 YFSETQ, per germline. CDR3 DNA: TGCGCCAGCAGCTTGGCGGGCGACTCTGGAAACACCATATATTTT. This translates into CASSLAGDSGNTIYF.

The V call is TRBV19, the J call TRBJ2-3; 7 nucleotides agree with TRBD1. Trimming took 4 bases from V and 2 from J; bases not matched to a gene: 6. Germline CDR1 LNHDA, CDR2 SQIVND (reference sequence). The CDR3 has 15 residues. The CDR3 coding sequence is TGTGCCAGTAGTACACGACAGGGCTTCACAGATACGCAGTATTTT. Translating gives CASSTRQGFTDTQYF.

The rearrangement links TRBV28 to TRBJ2-7; 10 positions match TRBD2. CDR1 and CDR2 (germline): MDHEN, SYDVKM. V lost 4 bases to trimming and J lost 5 bases; unmatched junction nucleotides: 5. There are 14 residues in the CDR3. Here the CDR3 reads CASSWASGSHEQYF. The CDR3 bases are TGTGCCAGCAGTTGGGCTAGCGGGAGCCACGAGCAGTACTTC.

This clone was picked up a small number of times. The chain links TRBV6-8 to TRBJ1-2; D is unclear. V dropped 6 bases and J dropped 3 bases, with 11 bases sitting between them. The CDR3 totals 13 residues. The germline gives CDR1 MNHGY, CDR2 SAAAGT. CDR3: CASRSGSYYGYTF. DNA for the CDR3: TGTGCCAGCAGATCCGGGAGCTACTATGGCTACACCTTC.

The chain combines TRBV30 with TRBJ1-3; D gene ambiguous. The germline CDR1 and CDR2 sequences are GTSNPN and SVGIG (reference sequence). Trimming removed 5 bases from V and 0 bases from J, with 11 bases in between. The CDR3 is 14 residues long. The CDR3 sequence: CAWGYLSSGNTIYF. CDR3 in DNA: TGTGCCTGGGGATATTTGAGCTCTGGAAACACCATATATTTT.

V usage is TRBV19 and J usage is TRBJ1-5; 12 positions agree with TRBD1. V lost 0 bases to trimming and J lost 5 bases; unmatched junction nucleotides: 11. Germline CDR1 reads LNHDA; CDR2 reads SQIVND (reference sequence). This CDR3 region has 19 residues. The chain's CDR3 is CASSIDRDRGQDRHQPQHF. For the CDR3, the DNA is TGTGCCAGTAGTATAGATCGGGACAGGGGGCAGGATCGGCATCAGCCCCAGCATTTT.

This clone has at least ten counts. V is TRBV30 and J is TRBJ1-6; D call uncertain. CDR3 size: 13 residues. The V and J ends lost 8 bases and 7 bases respectively, with 15 bases between them. Germline V gene data show CDR1 as GTSNPN and CDR2 as SVGIG (reference sequence). In DNA, the CDR3 is TGTGCCCGTCAGACCGGGATCAATTCACCCCTCCACTTT. This sequence encodes CARQTGINSPLHF.

The rearrangement links TRBV19 to TRBJ2-5, with D unclear. V was pared by 4 bases and J by 3 bases, with 12 bases between. Germline CDR1 LNHDA, CDR2 SQIVND (reference sequence). The CDR3 is 14 amino acids. The CDR3 reads CASSKDADEETQYF. DNA of the CDR3: TGTGCCAGTAGTAAGGACGCGGACGAAGAGACCCAGTACTTC.

This chain joins TRBV4-1 and TRBJ2-5; 7 bases fit TRBD2. Trimming removed 0 bases from V and 3 bases from J; junction bases left unmatched: 7. Germline loops: CDR1 MGHRA, CDR2 YSYEKL. The CDR3 covers 16 residues. The CDR3 nucleotides are TGCGCCAGCAGCCAAGATATTTGGGGGGGGAAAGAGACCCAGTACTTC. Translating gives CASSQDIWGGKETQYF.

The rearrangement uses TRBV6-8 and TRBJ1-1; unclear D gene. Trimming left V 8 bases short and J 0 bases short, with 10 bases between. CDR3 size: 13 residues. Per germline, CDR1 MNHGY and CDR2 SAAAGT. As DNA, the CDR3 is TGTGCCAGCGACTCCCATATGAACACTGAAGCTTTCTTT. It codes for CASDSHMNTEAFF.

This clone was observed a few times. The chain has TRBV28 and TRBJ1-4; D ambiguous. Trimming left V 5 bases short and J 3 bases short, with 10 bases between. The CDR3 runs 14 residues. CDR1 is MDHEN, CDR2 SYDVKM, per germline. The CDR3 spells CASSVGGANEKLFF. The CDR3 nucleotides are TGTGCCAGCAGTGTAGGTGGAGCTAATGAAAAACTGTTTTTT.

The sample holds a few counts of this clone. The V gene is TRBV7-6, the J gene TRBJ1-5, with D possibly TRBD1 on 6 matching bases. Trimming took 5 bases from V and 0 from J, leaving 11 bases between them. Germline V lookup: CDR1 SGHVS, CDR2 FNYEAQ. The CDR3 extends over 15 amino acids. CDR3 protein: CASSPGQTSNQPQHF. CDR3 nucleotides: TGTGCCAGCAGCCCCGGACAGACTAGCAATCAGCCCCAGCATTTT.

This clone was found a few times. The chain is built from TRBV23-1 and TRBJ2-3, with D hard to call. TRBV23-1 is recorded as an ORF, its role being uncertain. The CDR3 extends over 13 amino acids. The ends were cut back, 6 bases at V and 6 bases at J, with 13 bases in the middle. The CDR3 nucleotides read TGCGCCAGCAGCTTGGGTATGGGGGATACGCAGTATTTT. Amino acids: CASSLGMGDTQYF.

The chain combines TRBV28 with TRBJ2-7; unclear D gene. Germline CDR1 MDHEN, CDR2 SYDVKM. This CDR3 is built from 12 residues. Trimming cost V 8 bases and J 6 bases, with 14 bases left between them. CDR3 bases: TGTGCCAGCGTATCCCCCGGAGCCGAGCAGTACTTC. Amino acids: CASVSPGAEQYF.

In its sample, this clone was seen a few times. This sequence joins TRBV19 and TRBJ1-4; D not resolved. The CDR3 covers 16 residues. Germline CDR1 is LNHDA and CDR2 is SQIVND (reference sequence). V was shortened by 9 bases and J by 1 base, with 18 bases between the two germline ends. The CDR3 nucleotides read TGTGCCAGCAGGCAGGCGAACTTCGAAACTAATGAAAAACTGTTTTTT. This gives the protein CASRQANFETNEKLFF.

V usage is TRBV19 and J usage is TRBJ1-6; 7 bases map to TRBD1. CDR1 is LNHDA, CDR2 SQIVND, per germline (reference sequence). The ends lost 5 bases at V and 10 bases at J; junction bases unmatched: 14. The CDR3 length is 16 residues. The CDR3 DNA reads as TGTGCCAGTAGTCCTGGGTTACGAGCAGGGGGATCACCCCTCCACTTT. This sequence encodes CASSPGLRAGGSPLHF.